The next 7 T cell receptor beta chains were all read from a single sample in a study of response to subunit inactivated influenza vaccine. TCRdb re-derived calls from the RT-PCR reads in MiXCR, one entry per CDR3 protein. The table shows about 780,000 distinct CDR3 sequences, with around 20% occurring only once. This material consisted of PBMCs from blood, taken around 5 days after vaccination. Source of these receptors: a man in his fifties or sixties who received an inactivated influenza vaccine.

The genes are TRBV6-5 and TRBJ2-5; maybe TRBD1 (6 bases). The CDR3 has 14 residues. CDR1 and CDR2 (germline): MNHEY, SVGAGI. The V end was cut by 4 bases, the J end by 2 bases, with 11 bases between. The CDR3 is CASSFRQEQETQYF. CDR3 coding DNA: TGTGCCAGCAGTTTCAGACAGGAACAAGAGACCCAGTACTTC.

The CDR3 bases are TGTGCCAGCAGCCAACAGGGGAGAGCTGAAGCTTTCTTT. This gives the protein CASSQQGRAEAFF. The chain joins TRBV3-1 to TRBJ1-1; weak D call: TRBD1 (6 bases). Germline V gene lookup returns CDR1 LGHDT and CDR2 YNNKEL (reference sequence). V was clipped by 2 bases and J by 6 bases, with 10 bases between them. This CDR3 spans 13 amino acids. The complete variable domain, with remaining parts taken from reference TRBV3-1 and TRBJ1-1, reads DTAVSQTPKYLVTQMGNDKSIKCEQNLGHDTMYWYKQDSKKFLKIMFSYNNKELIINETVPNRFSPKSPDKAHLNLHINSLELGDSAVYFCASSQQGRAEAFFGQGTRLTVV.

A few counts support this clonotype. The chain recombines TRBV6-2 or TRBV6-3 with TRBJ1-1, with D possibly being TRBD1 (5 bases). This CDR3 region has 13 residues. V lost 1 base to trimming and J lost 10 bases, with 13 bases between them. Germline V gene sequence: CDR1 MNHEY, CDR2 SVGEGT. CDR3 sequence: CASSYWGPRVAFF. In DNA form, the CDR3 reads TGTGCCAGCAGTTACTGGGGCCCGCGGGTAGCTTTCTTT.

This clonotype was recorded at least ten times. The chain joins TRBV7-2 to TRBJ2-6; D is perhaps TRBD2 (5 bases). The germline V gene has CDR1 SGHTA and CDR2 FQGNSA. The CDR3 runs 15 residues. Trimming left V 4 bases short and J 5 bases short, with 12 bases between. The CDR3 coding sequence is TGTGCCAGCAGCTCGTTGAGAGGGCGGGCCAACGTCCTGACTTTC. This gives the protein CASSSLRGRANVLTF.

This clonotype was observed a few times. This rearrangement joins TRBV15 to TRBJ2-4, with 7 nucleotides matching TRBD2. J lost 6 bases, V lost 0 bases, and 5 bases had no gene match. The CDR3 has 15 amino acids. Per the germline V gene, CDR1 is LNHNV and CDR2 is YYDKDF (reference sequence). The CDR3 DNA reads TGTGCCACCAGCAGAGATCGGGGGGTCGGAAACATTCAGTACTTC. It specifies CATSRDRGVGNIQYF.

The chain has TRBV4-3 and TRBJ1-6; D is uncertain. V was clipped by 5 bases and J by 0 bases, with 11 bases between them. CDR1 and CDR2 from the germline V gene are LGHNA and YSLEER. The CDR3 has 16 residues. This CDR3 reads CASSYILSSYNSPLHF. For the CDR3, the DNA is TGCGCCAGCAGCTATATTCTCAGCTCCTATAATTCACCCCTCCACTTT.

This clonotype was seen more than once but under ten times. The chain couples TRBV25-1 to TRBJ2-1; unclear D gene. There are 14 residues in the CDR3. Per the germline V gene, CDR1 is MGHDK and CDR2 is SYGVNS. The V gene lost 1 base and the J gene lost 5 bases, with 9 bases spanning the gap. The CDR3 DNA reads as TGTGCCAGCAGTGAATGGGGTGACAACAATGAGCAGTTCTTC. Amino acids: CASSEWGDNNEQFF.